This entry is about one T cell receptor beta chain. Its target is unknown. Germline V lookup: CDR1 SQVTM, CDR2 ANQGSEA. Trimming stripped 3 bases from V and 1 base from J, with 6 bases between. This CDR3 region has 12 residues. The data were produced by immunoSEQ multiplex PCR, yet TCRdb's version contains in-frame clones alone and is incomplete. The table lists just over 70,000 clones, around 85% of them singletons. This specimen belongs to a study of T cell responses to AZD1222 COVID-19 vaccine. Study conclusions and caveats: Without day 14 samples, only post-peak T cell repertoires were studied.

The V gene is TRBV29-1, the J gene TRBJ1-1, with no clear D. The sequencing here drew on peripheral blood, taken on day 0 of AZD1222 vaccination. This receptor was taken from an adult in good health. CDR3 region: CSVETSNTEAFF. The CDR3 DNA sequence: TGCAGCGTTGAGACTTCGAACACTGAAGCTTTCTTT. The complete variable domain, with remaining parts taken from reference TRBV29-1 and TRBJ1-1, reads SAVISQKPSRDICQRGTSLTIQCQVDSQVTMMFWYRQQPGQSLTLIATANQGSEATYESGFVIDKFPISRPNLTFSTLTVSNMSPEDSSIYLCSVETSNTEAFFGQGTRLTVV.